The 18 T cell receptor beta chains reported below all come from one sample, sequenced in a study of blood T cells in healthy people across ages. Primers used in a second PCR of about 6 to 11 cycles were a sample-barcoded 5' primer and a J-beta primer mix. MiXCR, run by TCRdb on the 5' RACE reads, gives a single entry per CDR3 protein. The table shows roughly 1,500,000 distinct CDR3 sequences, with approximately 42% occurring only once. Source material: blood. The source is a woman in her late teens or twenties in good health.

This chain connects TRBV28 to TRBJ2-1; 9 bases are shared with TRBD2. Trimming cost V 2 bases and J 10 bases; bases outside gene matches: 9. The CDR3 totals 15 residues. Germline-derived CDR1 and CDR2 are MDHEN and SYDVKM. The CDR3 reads CASSLGLAGIYEQFF. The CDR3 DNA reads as TGTGCCAGCAGTTTAGGGCTAGCGGGGATCTACGAGCAGTTCTTC.

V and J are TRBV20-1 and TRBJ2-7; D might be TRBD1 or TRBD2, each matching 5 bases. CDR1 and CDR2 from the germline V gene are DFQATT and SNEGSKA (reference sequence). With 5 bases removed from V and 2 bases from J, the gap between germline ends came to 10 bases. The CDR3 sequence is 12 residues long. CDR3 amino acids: CSAVRGTYEQYF. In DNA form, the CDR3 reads TGCAGTGCTGTACGGGGCACCTACGAGCAGTACTTC.

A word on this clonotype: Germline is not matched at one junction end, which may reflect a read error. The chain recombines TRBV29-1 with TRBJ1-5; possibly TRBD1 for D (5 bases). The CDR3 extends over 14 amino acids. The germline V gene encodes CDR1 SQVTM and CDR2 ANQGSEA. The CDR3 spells CGVGAEDSNQPQHF. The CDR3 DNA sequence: TGCGGCGTTGGGGCTGAAGATAGCAATCAGCCCCAGCATTTT.

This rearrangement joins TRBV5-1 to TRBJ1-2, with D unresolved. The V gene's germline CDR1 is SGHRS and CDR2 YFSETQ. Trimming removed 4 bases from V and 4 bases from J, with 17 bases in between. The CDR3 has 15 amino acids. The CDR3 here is CASSPAGFDVYGYTF. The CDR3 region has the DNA TGCGCCAGCAGCCCGGCGGGTTTCGATGTCTATGGCTACACCTTC.

CDR3 loop: CASSGQVVNEQYF. The CDR3 DNA is TGCGCCAGCTCGGGACAGGTCGTCAACGAGCAGTACTTC. This chain links TRBV5-1 with TRBJ2-7; TRBD1 aligns across 8 bases. V dropped 7 bases and J dropped 5; count of bases not matched to a gene: 8. The germline gives CDR1 SGHRS, CDR2 YFSETQ. The CDR3 covers 13 residues.

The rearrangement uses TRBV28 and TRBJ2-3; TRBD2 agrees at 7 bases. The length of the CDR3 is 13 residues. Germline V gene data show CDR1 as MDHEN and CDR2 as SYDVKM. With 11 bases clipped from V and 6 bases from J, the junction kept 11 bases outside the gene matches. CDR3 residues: CALSAGVGDTQYF. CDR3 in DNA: TGTGCCCTCTCGGCGGGGGTTGGTGATACGCAGTATTTT.

The DNA of the CDR3 is TGTGCCAGCAGCTTAGAGGTGGCTAGCTCCTACGAGCAGTACTTC. It codes for CASSLEVASSYEQYF. The chain has TRBV7-2 and TRBJ2-7; no clear D. Germline assignment: CDR1 SGHTA and CDR2 FQGNSA. This CDR3 spans 15 amino acids. The germline V and J ends were trimmed by 1 base and 0 bases, with 10 bases remaining between them.

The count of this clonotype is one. The CDR3, as DNA: TGCGCCAGCACTCCTGGGGGACAGAAGAGAAACAATGAGCAGTTCTTC. Protein sequence: CASTPGGQKRNNEQFF. V and J are TRBV5-1 and TRBJ2-1; 7 bases are shared with TRBD1. Looked up from germline, CDR1 is SGHRS and CDR2 is YFSETQ. V trimming: 6 bases; J trimming: 5 bases; junction bases outside the gene matches: 14. The CDR3 loop spans 16 amino acids.

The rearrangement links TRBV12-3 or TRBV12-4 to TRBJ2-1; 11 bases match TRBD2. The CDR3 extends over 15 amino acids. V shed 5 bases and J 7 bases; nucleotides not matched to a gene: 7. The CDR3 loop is CASSGTSGGFNEQFF. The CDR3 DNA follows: TGTGCCAGCAGTGGAACTAGCGGGGGTTTTAATGAGCAGTTCTTC.

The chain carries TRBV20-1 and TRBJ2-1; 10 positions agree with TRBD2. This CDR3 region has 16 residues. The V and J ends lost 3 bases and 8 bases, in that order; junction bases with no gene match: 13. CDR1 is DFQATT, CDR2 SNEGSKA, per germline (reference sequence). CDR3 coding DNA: TGCAGTGCTAGTAGTCTAGCGGGGGCCGAAATCCATGAGCAGTTCTTC. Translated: CSASSLAGAEIHEQFF.

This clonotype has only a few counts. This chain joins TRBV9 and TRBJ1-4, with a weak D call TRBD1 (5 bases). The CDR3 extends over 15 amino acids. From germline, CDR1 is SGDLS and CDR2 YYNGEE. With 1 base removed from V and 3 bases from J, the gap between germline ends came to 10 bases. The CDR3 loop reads CASSVFSGSNEKLFF. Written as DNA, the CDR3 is TGTGCCAGCAGCGTATTTTCAGGGTCTAATGAAAAACTGTTTTTT.

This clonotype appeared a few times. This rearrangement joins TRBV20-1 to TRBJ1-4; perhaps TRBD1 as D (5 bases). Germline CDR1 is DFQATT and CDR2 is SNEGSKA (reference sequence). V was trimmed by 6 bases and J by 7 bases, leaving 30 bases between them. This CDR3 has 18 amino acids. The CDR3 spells CSAQDGNTRSLGGEKLFF. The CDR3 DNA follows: TGCAGTGCCCAGGACGGGAACACCCGCTCCTTGGGGGGTGAAAAACTGTTTTTT.

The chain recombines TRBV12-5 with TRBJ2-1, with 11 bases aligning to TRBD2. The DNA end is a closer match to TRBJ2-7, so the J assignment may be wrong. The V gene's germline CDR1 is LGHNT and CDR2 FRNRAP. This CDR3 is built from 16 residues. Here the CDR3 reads CASGGTSGSSYNEQYF. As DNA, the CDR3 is TGTGCTAGTGGCGGGACTAGCGGATCCTCCTACAATGAGCAGTACTTC.

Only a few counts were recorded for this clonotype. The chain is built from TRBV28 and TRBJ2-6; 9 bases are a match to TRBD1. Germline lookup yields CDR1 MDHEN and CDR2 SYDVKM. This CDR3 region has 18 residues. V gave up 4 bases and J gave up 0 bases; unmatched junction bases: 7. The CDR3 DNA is TGTGCCAGCAGTTCTCCGGGACAGGGCTACTCTGGGGCCAACGTCCTGACTTTC. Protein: CASSSPGQGYSGANVLTF.

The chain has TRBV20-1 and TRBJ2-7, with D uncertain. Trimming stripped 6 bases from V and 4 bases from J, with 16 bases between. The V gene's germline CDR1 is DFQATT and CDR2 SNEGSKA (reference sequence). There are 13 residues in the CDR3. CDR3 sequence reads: CSAQWDSRYEQYF. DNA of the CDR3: TGCAGTGCCCAGTGGGATTCGAGATACGAGCAGTACTTC.

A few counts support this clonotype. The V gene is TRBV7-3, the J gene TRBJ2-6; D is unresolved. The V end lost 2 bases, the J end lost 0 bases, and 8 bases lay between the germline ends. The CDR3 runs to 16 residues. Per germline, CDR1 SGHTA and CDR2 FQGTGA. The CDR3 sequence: CASSLLSYSGANVLTF. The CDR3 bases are TGTGCCAGCAGCTTACTCAGCTACTCTGGGGCCAACGTCCTGACTTTC.

This CDR3 is CASSQDGVRGPEQYF. As DNA, the CDR3 is TGTGCCAGCAGCCAAGATGGTGTCAGGGGGCCTGAGCAGTACTTC. The V call is TRBV3-1, the J call TRBJ2-5, with 8 positions matching TRBD1. This CDR3 region has 15 residues. Germline V gives CDR1 LGHDT, CDR2 YNNKEL (reference sequence). V shed 0 bases and J 11 bases; nucleotides not matched to a gene: 11.

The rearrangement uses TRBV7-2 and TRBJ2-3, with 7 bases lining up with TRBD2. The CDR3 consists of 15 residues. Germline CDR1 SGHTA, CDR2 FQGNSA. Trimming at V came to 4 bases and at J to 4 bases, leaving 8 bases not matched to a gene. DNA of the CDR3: TGTGCCAGCAGCTCGCAGACTAGCATTGCAGATACGCAGTATTTT. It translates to CASSSQTSIADTQYF.